This T cell receptor beta chain appears in the sequencing data of a study of cytomegalovirus exposure and HLA in healthy donors. The study, taken as a whole, reports: Versus the approximately 720-donor mean, an Asian-associated ancestry cluster reportedly showed fewer N-insertions in a later analysis.

Amplification used 60 Vbeta primers and 13 Jbeta primers. In the original analysis: Later analysis identified roughly 84 million unique TCR beta chains, about 10 million shared. The repertoire was sequenced with immunoSEQ multiplex PCR; TCRdb's copy has only in-frame clones and lacks some. That table is the source of V, J and clone size, and D and trimming were worked out from the DNA. The table shows over 25,000 clones, with just under 70% occurring only once. To note about this clone: The target antigen is unknown.

V gave up 1 base and J gave up 6 bases, with 10 bases separating them. CDR1 is SEHNR and CDR2 is FQNEAQ in the germline V gene (reference sequence). CDR3 length: 15 amino acids. The sample was PBMCs. The V call is TRBV7-9, the J call TRBJ1-6; possible D gene TRBD1, 6 bases. The source of this sequence is a woman between 50 and 59 years old in good health and CMV-seronegative. The CDR3 DNA sequence: TGTGCCAGCAGCTTAGTAACAGGGCCTAATTCACCCCTCCACTTT. Translated, it gives CASSLVTGPNSPLHF.